The rows below give T cell receptor beta chains drawn from one sample of a study of CD8 T cells in ankylosing spondylitis. Via MiXCR, TCRdb re-called the 5' RACE reads, giving one row per CDR3 protein. The sample yields about 130,000 distinct CDR3 sequences, around 9% seen once. What was sequenced was blood, either unsorted or a sorted T cell fraction (not recorded which). These receptors were obtained from a male donor with ankylosing spondylitis or in good health (not recorded which). CDR3s include the opening cysteine and the closing phenylalanine or tryptophan. The D gene is left open where the match is weak. Some rows mark clone size as missing; the rest say once, few, many or name a class of expanded clone.

v_gene	d_gene	abundance	j_gene	CDR3nt	CDR3aa
TRBV20-1	TRBD1	many	TRBJ1-4	TGCATTACGGACAGGTTAAATGAAAAACTGTTTTTT	CITDRLNEKLFF
TRBV25-1	NA	NA	TRBJ2-5	TGTGCCAGCAGTCCACCACTCGGCAGGGCAGAGACCCAGTACTTC	CASSPPLGRAETQYF
TRBV18	NA	few	TRBJ1-2	TGTGCCAGCTCACCTTCCAGGGGATCAGATGGCTACACCTTC	CASSPSRGSDGYTF
TRBV20-1	NA	many	TRBJ1-3	TGCAGTGCAGTGGACATATACTCTGGAAACACCATATATTTT	CSAVDIYSGNTIYF
TRBV7-3	NA	many	TRBJ2-3	TGTGCCAGCAGCGCCACCCCCTGGGGGGGGCAGAGAGATACGCAGTATTTT	CASSATPWGGQRDTQYF
TRBV9	NA	many	TRBJ1-2	TGTGCCAGCAGCGTAGGAGGGAACTATGGCTACACCTTC	CASSVGGNYGYTF
TRBV3-1	NA	NA	TRBJ1-1	TGTGCCAGCAGCCAAGTGGGGGGACATCGGAACACTGAAGCTTTCTTT	CASSQVGGHRNTEAFF
TRBV2	TRBD2	NA	TRBJ2-7	TGTGCCAGCAGTGGGCTAGCGGGCACAGGAACCTCCTACGAGCAGTACTTC	CASSGLAGTGTSYEQYF
TRBV27	TRBD1	NA	TRBJ1-2	TGTGCCAGCAGACAGCAGGGGGCCGAAGGCTACACCTTC	CASRQQGAEGYTF
TRBV27	NA	many	TRBJ2-1	TGTGCCAGCACCTTGCTGGGCAGGGGAGAGCAGTTCTTC	CASTLLGRGEQFF
TRBV9	TRBD2	many	TRBJ2-3	TGTGCCAGCAGCGTAGCTAAGGAGCTGGGCGGGAGGACAGATACGCAGTATTTT	CASSVAKELGGRTDTQYF
TRBV20-1	NA	many	TRBJ2-7	TGCAGTGCTAGACGGTCATACACTTTATACGAGCAGTACTTC	CSARRSYTLYEQYF
TRBV12-3/TRBV12-4	NA	NA	TRBJ1-5	TGTGCCAGCAGTTTAGAGGGTCGCAATCAGCCCCAGCATTTT	CASSLEGRNQPQHF